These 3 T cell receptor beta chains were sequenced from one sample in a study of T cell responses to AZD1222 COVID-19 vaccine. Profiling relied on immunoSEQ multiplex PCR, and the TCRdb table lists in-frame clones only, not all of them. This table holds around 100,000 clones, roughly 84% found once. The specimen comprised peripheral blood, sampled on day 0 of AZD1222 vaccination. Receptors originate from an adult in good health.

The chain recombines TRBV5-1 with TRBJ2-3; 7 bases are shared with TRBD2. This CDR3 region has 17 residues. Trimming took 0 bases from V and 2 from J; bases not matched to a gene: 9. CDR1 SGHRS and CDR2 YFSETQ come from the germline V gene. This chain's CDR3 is CASSLAGASGYTDTQYF. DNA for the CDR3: TGCGCCAGCAGCTTGGCCGGAGCTAGCGGCTACACAGATACGCAGTATTTT.

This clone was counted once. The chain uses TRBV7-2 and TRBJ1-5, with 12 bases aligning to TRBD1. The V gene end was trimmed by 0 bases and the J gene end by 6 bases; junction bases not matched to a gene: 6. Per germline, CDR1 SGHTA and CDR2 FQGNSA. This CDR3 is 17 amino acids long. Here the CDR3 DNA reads TGTGCCAGCAGCTTAGCCCTGGGACAGGGGGCGGGTCAGCCCCAGCATTTT. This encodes CASSLALGQGAGQPQHF.

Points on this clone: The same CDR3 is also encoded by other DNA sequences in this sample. The CDR3 sequence: CASSPDGRTEAFF. DNA of the CDR3: TGTGCCAGCTCACCAGATGGGAGAACTGAAGCTTTCTTT. This chain uses TRBV18 with TRBJ1-1; D unresolved. CDR3 length: 13 residues. Trimming took off 2 bases at V and 5 bases at J, with 9 bases between the two ends. Germline V gives CDR1 KGHSH, CDR2 LQKENI.